This T cell receptor beta chain was sequenced in a study of metastatic and nonmetastatic thyroid tumors. Using MiXCR, TCRdb reanalyzed the PCR reads. The sample holds about 92,000 clones; 15% are singletons and the top ten take 3% to 4.5%. This clone has ten or more counts. This may be a read error, as it is one base from a much larger clone. All patients reached thyroid surgery having received no treatment beforehand. The CDR3 runs 13 residues. Germline V gene lookup returns CDR1 MNHNY and CDR2 SVGAGI (reference sequence). The receptor was isolated from a female donor with papillary thyroid cancer or a benign thyroid nodule (not recorded which). Some clones in this sample may be carry-over from other donors' samples. The chain uses TRBV6-6 and TRBJ2-1; D perhaps matches TRBD1 (7 bases). Sequencing input: blood. The CDR3 nucleotides read TGTGCCAGCAGTTCCCAGGGGGGAAATGGGCAGTTCTTC. It is translated as CASSSQGGNGQFF.